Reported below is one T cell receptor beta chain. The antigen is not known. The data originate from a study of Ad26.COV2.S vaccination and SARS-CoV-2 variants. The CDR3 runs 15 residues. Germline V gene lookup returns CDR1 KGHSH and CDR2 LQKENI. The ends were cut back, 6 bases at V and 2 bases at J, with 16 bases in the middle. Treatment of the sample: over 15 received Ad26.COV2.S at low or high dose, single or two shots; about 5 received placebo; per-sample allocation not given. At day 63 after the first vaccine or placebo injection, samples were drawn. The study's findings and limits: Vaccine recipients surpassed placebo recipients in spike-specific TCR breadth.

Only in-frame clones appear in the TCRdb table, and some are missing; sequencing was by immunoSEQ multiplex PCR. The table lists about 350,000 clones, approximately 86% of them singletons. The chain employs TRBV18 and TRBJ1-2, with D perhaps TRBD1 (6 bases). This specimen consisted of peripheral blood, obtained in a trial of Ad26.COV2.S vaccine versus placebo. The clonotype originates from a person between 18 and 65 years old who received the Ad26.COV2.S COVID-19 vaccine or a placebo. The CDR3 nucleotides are TGTGCCAGCTCCCCAAGGGCAGGGGACAACTATGGCTACACCTTC. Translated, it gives CASSPRAGDNYGYTF.